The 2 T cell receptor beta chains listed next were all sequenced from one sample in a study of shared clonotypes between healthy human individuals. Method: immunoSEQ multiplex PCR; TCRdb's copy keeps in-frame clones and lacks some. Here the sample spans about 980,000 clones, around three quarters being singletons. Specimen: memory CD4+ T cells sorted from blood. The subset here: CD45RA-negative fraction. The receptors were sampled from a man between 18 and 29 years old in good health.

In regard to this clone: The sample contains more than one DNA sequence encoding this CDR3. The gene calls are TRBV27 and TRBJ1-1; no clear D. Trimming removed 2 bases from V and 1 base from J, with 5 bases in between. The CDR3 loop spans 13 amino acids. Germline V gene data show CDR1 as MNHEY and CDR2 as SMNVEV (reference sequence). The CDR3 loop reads CASSLKGNTEAFF. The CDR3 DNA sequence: TGTGCCAGCAGTTTAAAAGGGAACACTGAAGCTTTCTTT.

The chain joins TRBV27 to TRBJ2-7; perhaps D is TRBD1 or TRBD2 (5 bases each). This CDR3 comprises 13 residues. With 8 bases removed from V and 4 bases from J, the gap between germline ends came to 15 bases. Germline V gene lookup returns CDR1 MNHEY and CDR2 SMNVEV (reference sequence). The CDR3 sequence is CASGRDGIYEQYF. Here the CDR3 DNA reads TGTGCCAGCGGCCGGGACGGTATTTACGAGCAGTACTTC.